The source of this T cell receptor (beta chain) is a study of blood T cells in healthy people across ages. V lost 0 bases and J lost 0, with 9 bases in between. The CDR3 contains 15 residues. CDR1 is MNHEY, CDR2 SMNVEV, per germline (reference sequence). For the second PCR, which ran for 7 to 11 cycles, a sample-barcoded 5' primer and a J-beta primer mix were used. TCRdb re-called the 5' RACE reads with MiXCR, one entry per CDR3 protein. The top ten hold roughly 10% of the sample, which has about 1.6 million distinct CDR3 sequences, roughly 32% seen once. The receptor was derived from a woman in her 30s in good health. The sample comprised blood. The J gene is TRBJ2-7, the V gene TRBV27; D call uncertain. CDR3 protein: CASSLSPENSYEQYF. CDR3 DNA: TGTGCCAGCAGTTTATCGCCTGAAAACTCCTACGAGCAGTACTTC.